Given below is one T cell receptor beta chain in context. As yet, its antigen is unknown. The data originate from a study of T-cell memory formation after mild COVID-19. Overall study: TCR clustering was largely donor specific.

Study-wide findings and caveats: Cross-reactive memory apparently joined, as some responding clones appeared in pre-infection memory.

TCRdb independently ran MiXCR on the 5' RACE reads; one entry per CDR3 protein. The sample yields approximately 560,000 distinct CDR3 sequences, around a sixth seen once. The germline V and J ends were trimmed by 2 bases and 2 bases, with 9 bases remaining between them. The CDR3 consists of 14 residues. Germline V lookup: CDR1 KGHSH, CDR2 LQKENI. Input material: PBMCs or a T cell subset sorted from them (not recorded which). The clonotype comes from an adult woman who had mild COVID-19 (a few samples of this study predate the infection). Cell type and time point are not known. The chain combines TRBV18 with TRBJ2-5, with D possibly being TRBD1 or TRBD2 (5 bases each). This CDR3 reads CASSPWDGQETQYF. The CDR3 bases are TGTGCCAGCTCACCATGGGACGGACAAGAGACCCAGTACTTC.